This TCR beta chain appears in the sequencing data of a study of T cells in women clearing cervical HPV infection. Trimming pared 0 bases from V and 5 bases from J, leaving 12 bases between. The germline V gene has CDR1 SGHRS and CDR2 YFSETQ. The CDR3 extends over 15 amino acids. Notes on this clone: Sequencing ends 3 residues short of the CDR3 end; the germline J gene provides the rest.

Libraries were prepared by immunoSEQ multiplex PCR; TCRdb keeps only in-frame clonotypes and omits some of them. The listing records more than 20,000 clones. The chain is built from TRBV5-1 and TRBJ1-5; possible D gene TRBD1, 5 bases. What was sequenced was blood buffy coat. The TCR comes from a woman between 18 and 75 years old with a cervical HPV16 infection that either progressed to CIN3+ or cleared (not recorded which). The CDR3: CASSLDSGLHQPQHF. The DNA read from the CDR3 is TGCGCCAGCAGCTTGGACTCAGGGCTCCATCAGCCC. The complete variable domain, with remaining parts taken from reference TRBV5-1 and TRBJ1-5, reads KAGVTQTPRYLIKTRGQQVTLSCSPISGHRSVSWYQQTPGQGLQFLFEYFSETQRNKGNFPGRFSGRQFSNSRSEMNVSTLELGDSALYLCASSLDSGLHQPQHFGDGTRLSIL.